This T cell receptor (beta chain) originates from a study of OX40 agonist ivuxolimab in advanced cancers. Across the study: Every 2 weeks, patients received ivuxolimab intravenously, dosed at 0.01 to 10 mg/kg.

Study-wide results and limits: Normalized T-cell clonal expansion was also low in some nonresponders. Both blood CD4+ and CD8+ T cells showed clonal growth by week 6 at 0.1 to 3.0 mg/kg. Among the least clonally expanded were partial responders at 0.1-3.0 mg/kg.

Note on this clone: Its cognate antigen is unknown.

Germline values: CDR1 MDHEN, CDR2 SYDVKM. The junction had 3 bases not matched to a gene; V was cut back by 6 bases and J by 7 bases. The CDR3 contains 12 residues. Some clones are missing from TCRdb's copy, which holds only in-frame ones; the method was immunoSEQ multiplex PCR. The repertoire holds approximately 80,000 clones, with approximately 85% as singletons. The sequence was collected from an adult with an advanced solid tumor such as melanoma, head and neck, liver or kidney cancer. The chain has TRBV28 and TRBJ2-1; 7 positions match TRBD2. The material sequenced was CD4+ or CD8+ T cells sorted from blood, taken in a trial of the OX40 agonist ivuxolimab. DNA for the CDR3: TGTGCCAGCAGATTGGGGGGGAATGAGCAGTTCTTC. It is translated as CASRLGGNEQFF.